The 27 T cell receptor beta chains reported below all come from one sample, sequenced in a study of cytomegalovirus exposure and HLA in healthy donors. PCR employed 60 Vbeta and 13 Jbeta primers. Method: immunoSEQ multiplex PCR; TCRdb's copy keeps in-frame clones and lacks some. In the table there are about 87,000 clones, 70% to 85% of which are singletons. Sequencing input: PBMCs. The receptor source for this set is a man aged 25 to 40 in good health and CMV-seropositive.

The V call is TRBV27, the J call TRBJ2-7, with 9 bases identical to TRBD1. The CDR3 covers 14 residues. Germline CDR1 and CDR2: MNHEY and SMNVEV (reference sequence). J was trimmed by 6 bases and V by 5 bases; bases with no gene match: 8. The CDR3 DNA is TGTGCCAGCAGTCTACAGGGGGCCGACGTCGAGCAGTACTTC. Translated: CASSLQGADVEQYF.

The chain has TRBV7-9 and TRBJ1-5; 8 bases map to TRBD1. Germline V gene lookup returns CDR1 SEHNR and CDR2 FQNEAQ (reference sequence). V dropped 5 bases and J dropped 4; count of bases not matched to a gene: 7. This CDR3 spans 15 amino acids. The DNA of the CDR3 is TGTGCCAGCAGCCTCGGTCAGGGGGCAAATCAGCCCCAGCATTTT. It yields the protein CASSLGQGANQPQHF.

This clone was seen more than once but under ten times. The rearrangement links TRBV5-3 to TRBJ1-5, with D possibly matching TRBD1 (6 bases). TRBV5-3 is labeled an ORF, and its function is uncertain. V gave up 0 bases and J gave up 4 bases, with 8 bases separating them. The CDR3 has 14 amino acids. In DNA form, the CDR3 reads TGTGCCAGAAGCTTGGGGGACAAGAATCAGCCCCAGCATTTT. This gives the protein CARSLGDKNQPQHF.

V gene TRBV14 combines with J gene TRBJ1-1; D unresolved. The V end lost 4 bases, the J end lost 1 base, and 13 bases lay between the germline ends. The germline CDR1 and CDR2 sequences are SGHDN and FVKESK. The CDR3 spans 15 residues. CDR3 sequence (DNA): TGTGCCAGCAGCCCCCCGGGAGGAACGAACACTGAAGCTTTCTTT. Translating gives CASSPPGGTNTEAFF.

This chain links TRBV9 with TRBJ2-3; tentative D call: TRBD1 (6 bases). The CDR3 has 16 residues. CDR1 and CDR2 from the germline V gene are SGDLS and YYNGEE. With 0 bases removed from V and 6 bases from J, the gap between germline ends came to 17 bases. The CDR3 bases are TGTGCCAGCAGCGTAGTGGGGGCCACAGTGGGGGATACGCAGTATTTT. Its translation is CASSVVGATVGDTQYF.

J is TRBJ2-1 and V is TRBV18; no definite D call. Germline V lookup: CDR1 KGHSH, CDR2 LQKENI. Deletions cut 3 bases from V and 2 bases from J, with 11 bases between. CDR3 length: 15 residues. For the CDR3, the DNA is TGTGCCAGCTCACCCTCGGTAACTACCTACAATGAGCAGTTCTTC. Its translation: CASSPSVTTYNEQFF.

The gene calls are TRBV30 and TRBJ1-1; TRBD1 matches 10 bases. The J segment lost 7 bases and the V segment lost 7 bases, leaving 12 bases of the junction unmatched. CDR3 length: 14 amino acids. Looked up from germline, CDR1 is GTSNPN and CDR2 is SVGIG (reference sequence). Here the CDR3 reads CALTGDRGFREAFF. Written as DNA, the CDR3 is TGTGCCTTGACCGGGGACAGGGGATTTCGTGAAGCTTTCTTT.

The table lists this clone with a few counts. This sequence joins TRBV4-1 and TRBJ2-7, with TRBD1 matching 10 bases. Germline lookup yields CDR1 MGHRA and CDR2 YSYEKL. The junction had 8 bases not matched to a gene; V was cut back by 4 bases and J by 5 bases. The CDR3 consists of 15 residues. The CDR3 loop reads CASSRLRTGGDEQYF. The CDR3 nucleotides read TGCGCCAGCAGCCGATTAAGGACAGGGGGTGACGAGCAGTACTTC.

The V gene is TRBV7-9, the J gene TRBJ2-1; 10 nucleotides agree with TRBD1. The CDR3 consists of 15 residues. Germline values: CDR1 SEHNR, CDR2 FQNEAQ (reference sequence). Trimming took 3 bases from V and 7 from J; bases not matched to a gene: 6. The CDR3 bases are TGTGCCAGCAGCTTGGACAGGGGGATCCCGAATGAGCAGTTCTTC. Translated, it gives CASSLDRGIPNEQFF.

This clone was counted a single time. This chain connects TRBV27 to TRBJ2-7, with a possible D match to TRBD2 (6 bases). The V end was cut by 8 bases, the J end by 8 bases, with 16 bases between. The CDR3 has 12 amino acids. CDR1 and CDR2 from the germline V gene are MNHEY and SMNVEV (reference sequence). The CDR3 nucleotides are TGTGCCAGCTTGGACGGTGGAGGGAAGCAGTACTTC. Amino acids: CASLDGGGKQYF.

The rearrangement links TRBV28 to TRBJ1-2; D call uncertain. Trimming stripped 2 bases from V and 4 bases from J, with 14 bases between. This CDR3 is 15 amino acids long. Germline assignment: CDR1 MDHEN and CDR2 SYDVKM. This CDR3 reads CASSLRSPGSYGYTF. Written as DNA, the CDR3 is TGTGCCAGCAGTTTAAGGTCCCCAGGCAGCTATGGCTACACCTTC.

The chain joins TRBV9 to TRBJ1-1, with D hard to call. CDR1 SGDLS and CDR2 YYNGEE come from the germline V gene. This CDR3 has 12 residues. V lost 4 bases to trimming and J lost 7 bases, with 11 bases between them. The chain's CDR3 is CASSLDEGEAFF. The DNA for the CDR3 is TGTGCCAGCAGCCTTGACGAGGGTGAAGCTTTCTTT. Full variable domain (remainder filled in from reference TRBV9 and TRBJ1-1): DSGVTQTPKHLITATGQRVTLRCSPRSGDLSVYWYQQSLDQGLQFLIQYYNGEERAKGNILERFSAQQFPDLHSELNLSSLELGDSALYFCASSLDEGEAFFGQGTRLTVV.

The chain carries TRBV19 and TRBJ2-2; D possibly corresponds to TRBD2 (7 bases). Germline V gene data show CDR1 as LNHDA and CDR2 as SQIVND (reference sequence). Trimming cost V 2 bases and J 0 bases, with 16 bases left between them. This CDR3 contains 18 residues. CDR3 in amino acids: CASSIMGGPGTNTGELFF. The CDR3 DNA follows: TGTGCCAGTAGTATAATGGGGGGGCCAGGGACGAACACCGGGGAGCTGTTTTTT. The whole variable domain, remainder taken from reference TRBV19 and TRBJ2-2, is DGGITQSPKYLFRKEGQNVTLSCEQNLNHDAMYWYRQDPGQGLRLIYYSQIVNDFQKGDIAEGYSVSREKKESFPLTVTSAQKNPTAFYLCASSIMGGPGTNTGELFFGEGSRLTVL.

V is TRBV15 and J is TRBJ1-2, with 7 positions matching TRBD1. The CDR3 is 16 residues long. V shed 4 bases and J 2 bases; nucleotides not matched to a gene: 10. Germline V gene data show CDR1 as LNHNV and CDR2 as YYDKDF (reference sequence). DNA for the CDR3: TGTGCCACCAGCACACACGATACAGGGGAGAACTATGGCTACACCTTC. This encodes CATSTHDTGENYGYTF. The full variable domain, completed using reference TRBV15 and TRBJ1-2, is DAMVIQNPRYQVTQFGKPVTLSCSQTLNHNVMYWYQQKSSQAPKLLFHYYDKDFNNEADTPDNFQSRRPNTSFCFLDIRSPGLGDTAMYLCATSTHDTGENYGYTFGSGTRLTVV.

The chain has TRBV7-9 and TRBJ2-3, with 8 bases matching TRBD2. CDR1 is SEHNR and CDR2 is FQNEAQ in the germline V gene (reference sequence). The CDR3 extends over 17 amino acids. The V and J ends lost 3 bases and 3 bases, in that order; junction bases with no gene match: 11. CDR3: CASSFPGAGGETDTQYF. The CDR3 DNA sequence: TGTGCCAGCAGCTTCCCCGGTGCGGGAGGAGAGACAGATACGCAGTATTTT. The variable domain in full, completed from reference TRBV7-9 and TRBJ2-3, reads DTGVSQNPRHKITKRGQNVTFRCDPISEHNRLYWYRQTLGQGPEFLTYFQNEAQLEKSRLLSDRFSAERPKGSFSTLEIQRTEQGDSAMYLCASSFPGAGGETDTQYFGPGTRLTVL.

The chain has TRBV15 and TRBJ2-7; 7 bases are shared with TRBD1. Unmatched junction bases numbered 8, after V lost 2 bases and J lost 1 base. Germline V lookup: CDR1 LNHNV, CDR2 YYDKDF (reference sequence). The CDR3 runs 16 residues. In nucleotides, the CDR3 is TGTGCCACCAGCAGACAACAGGGGCAGAGGTCCTACGAGCAGTACTTC. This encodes CATSRQQGQRSYEQYF.

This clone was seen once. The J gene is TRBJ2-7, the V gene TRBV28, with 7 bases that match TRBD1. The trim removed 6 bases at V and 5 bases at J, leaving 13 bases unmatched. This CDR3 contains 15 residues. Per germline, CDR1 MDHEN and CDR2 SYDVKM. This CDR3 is CASRETGDPRNEQYF. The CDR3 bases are TGTGCCAGCAGGGAAACAGGGGACCCTAGGAACGAGCAGTACTTC.

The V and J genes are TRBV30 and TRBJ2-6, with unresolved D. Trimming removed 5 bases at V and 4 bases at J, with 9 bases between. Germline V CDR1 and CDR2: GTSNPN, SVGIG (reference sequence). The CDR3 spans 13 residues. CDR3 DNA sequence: TGTGCCTGGCTCAGACAAGGGGCCAACGTCCTGACTTTC. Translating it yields CAWLRQGANVLTF.

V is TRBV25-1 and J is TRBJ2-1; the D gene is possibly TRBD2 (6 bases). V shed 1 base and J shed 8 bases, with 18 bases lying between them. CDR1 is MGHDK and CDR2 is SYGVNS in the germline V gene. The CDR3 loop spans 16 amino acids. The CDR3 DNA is TGTGCCAGCAGTGAATCAGGTGCGGGAAGGAGGGATGAGCAGTTCTTC. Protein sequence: CASSESGAGRRDEQFF. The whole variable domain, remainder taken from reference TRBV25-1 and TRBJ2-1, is EADIYQTPRYLVIGTGKKITLECSQTMGHDKMYWYQQDPGMELHLIHYSYGVNSTEKGDLSSESTVSRIRTEHFPLTLESARPSHTSQYLCASSESGAGRRDEQFFGPGTRLTVL.

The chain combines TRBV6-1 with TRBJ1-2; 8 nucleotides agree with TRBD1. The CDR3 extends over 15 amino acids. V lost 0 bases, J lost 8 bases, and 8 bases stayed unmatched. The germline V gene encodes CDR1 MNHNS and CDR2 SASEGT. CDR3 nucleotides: TGTGCCAGCAGTGAAGCCCCAACAGGGGGAGAGGGCTACACCTTC. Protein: CASSEAPTGGEGYTF.

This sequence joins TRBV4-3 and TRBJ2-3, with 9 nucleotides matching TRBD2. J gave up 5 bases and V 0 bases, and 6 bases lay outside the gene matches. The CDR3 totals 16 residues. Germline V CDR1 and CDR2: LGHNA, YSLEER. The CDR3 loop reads CASSQESGRTLDTQYF. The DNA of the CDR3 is TGCGCCAGCAGCCAAGAGAGCGGGAGGACCTTAGATACGCAGTATTTT.

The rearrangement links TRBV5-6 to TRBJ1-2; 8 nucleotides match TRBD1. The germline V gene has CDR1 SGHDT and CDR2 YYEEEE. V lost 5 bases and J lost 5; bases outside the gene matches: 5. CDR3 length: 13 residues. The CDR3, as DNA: TGTGCCAGCAGAAGAACAGGGGGGTATGGCTACACCTTC. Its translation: CASRRTGGYGYTF. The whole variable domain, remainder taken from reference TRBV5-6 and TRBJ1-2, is DAGVTQSPTHLIKTRGQQVTLRCSPKSGHDTVSWYQQALGQGPQFIFQYYEEEERQRGNFPDRFSGHQFPNYSSELNVNALLLGDSALYLCASRRTGGYGYTFGSGTRLTVV.

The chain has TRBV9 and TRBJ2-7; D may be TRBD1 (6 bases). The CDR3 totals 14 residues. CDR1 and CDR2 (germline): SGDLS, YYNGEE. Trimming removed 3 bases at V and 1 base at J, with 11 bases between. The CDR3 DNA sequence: TGTGCCAGCAGCGCAGGGGTCAGTTCCTACGAGCAGTACTTC. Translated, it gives CASSAGVSSYEQYF.

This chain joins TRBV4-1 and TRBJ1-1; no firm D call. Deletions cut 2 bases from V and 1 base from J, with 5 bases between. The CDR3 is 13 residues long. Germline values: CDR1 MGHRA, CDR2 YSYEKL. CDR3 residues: CASSQIGNTEAFF. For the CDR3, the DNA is TGCGCCAGCAGCCAAATCGGGAACACTGAAGCTTTCTTT.

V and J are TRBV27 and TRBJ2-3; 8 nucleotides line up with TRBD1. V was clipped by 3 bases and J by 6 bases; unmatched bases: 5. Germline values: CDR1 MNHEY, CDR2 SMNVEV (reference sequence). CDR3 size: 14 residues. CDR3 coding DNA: TGTGCCAGCAGTTTGAACAGGGGGGATGATACGCAGTATTTT. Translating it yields CASSLNRGDDTQYF.

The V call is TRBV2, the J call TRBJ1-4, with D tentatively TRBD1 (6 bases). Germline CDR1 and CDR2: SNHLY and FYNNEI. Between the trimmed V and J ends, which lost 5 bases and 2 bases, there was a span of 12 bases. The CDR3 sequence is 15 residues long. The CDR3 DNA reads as TGTGCCAGCAGTCCTACAGGGTTGACTAATGAAAAACTGTTTTTT. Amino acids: CASSPTGLTNEKLFF. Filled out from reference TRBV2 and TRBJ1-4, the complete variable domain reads EPEVTQTPSHQVTQMGQEVILRCVPISNHLYFYWYRQILGQKVEFLVSFYNNEISEKSEIFDDQFSVERPDGSNFTLKIRSTKLEDSAMYFCASSPTGLTNEKLFFGSGTQLSVL.

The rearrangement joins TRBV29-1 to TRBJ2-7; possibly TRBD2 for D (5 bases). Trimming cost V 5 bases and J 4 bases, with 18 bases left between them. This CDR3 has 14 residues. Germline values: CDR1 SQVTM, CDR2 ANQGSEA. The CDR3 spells CSVLVNKGAYEQYF. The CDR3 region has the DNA TGCAGCGTTCTCGTTAACAAGGGAGCATACGAGCAGTACTTC.